The 32 T cell receptor beta chains presented below share a single source sample, sequenced in a study of blood T cell repertoires in COVID-19. Sequenced by immunoSEQ multiplex PCR; TCRdb stores in-frame clones only, minus some. Seen here are roughly 200,000 clones, roughly 85% observed once, and the top ten hold 10% to 11%. The sample consisted of peripheral blood. The receptors shown here come from a human donor with active or convalescent COVID-19. The donor label of this sample is uncertain.

The J gene is TRBJ2-7, the V gene TRBV11-2, with TRBD2 matching over 9 bases. Looked up from germline, CDR1 is SGHAT and CDR2 is FQNNGV. V lost 3 bases and J lost 6; bases outside the gene matches: 12. The CDR3 totals 16 residues. CDR3 residues: CASSFGAGGQLREQYF. The CDR3 DNA is TGTGCCAGCAGCTTTGGAGCGGGGGGACAACTGCGCGAGCAGTACTTC.

The chain joins TRBV28 to TRBJ1-6; the match to TRBD1 covers 8 bases. V shed 6 bases and J 5 bases; nucleotides not matched to a gene: 9. The CDR3 extends over 16 amino acids. Germline-derived CDR1 and CDR2 are MDHEN and SYDVKM. This CDR3 is CASRPGQGRNNSPLHF. The CDR3 DNA reads TGTGCCAGCAGGCCAGGACAGGGTCGGAATAATTCACCCCTCCACTTT.

The chain uses TRBV7-9 and TRBJ2-1; TRBD2 matches at 15 bases. The V and J ends lost 0 bases and 7 bases, in that order; junction bases with no gene match: 7. The CDR3 has 18 amino acids. Germline V gene data show CDR1 as SEHNR and CDR2 as FQNEAQ (reference sequence). The chain's CDR3 is CASSLAGLAGGKGNEQFF. The CDR3 coding sequence is TGTGCCAGCAGCTTAGCAGGACTAGCGGGGGGGAAAGGGAATGAGCAGTTCTTC.

The chain couples TRBV4-1 to TRBJ1-4; possibly TRBD1 for D (5 bases). The germline gives CDR1 MGHRA, CDR2 YSYEKL. Trimming left V 4 bases short and J 1 base short, with 7 bases between. The length of the CDR3 is 14 residues. The CDR3, as DNA: TGCGCCAGCAGCCCCCAGGGAACTAATGAAAAACTGTTTTTT. This translates into CASSPQGTNEKLFF.

The genes are TRBV5-6 and TRBJ2-3, with D unclear. The ends were cut back, 5 bases at V and 3 bases at J, with 19 bases in the middle. The CDR3 runs to 16 residues. Germline CDR1 SGHDT, CDR2 YYEEEE. CDR3 protein: CASRPGSSRSTDTQYF. In DNA form, the CDR3 reads TGTGCCAGCAGGCCCGGGTCGAGTCGCTCTACAGATACGCAGTATTTT.

The chain links TRBV4-1 to TRBJ1-1; D ambiguous. V lost 4 bases, J lost 1 base, and 10 bases lay in between. CDR3 length equals 14 residues. Germline lookup yields CDR1 MGHRA and CDR2 YSYEKL. Here the CDR3 reads CASSPRQTNTEAFF. The DNA for the CDR3 is TGCGCCAGCAGCCCGCGGCAGACGAACACTGAAGCTTTCTTT.

As to this clone: The same CDR3 arises from other DNA sequences in this sample as well. The chain is built from TRBV9 and TRBJ2-7; TRBD2 might be the D (5 bases). The V gene lost 0 bases and the J gene lost 4 bases, with 11 bases spanning the gap. Germline V gene sequence: CDR1 SGDLS, CDR2 YYNGEE. The CDR3 length is 14 residues. The CDR3 region has the DNA TGTGCCAGCAGCGTAGAAGGGAGAAGTTACGAGCAGTACTTC. Protein product: CASSVEGRSYEQYF.

V usage is TRBV2 and J usage is TRBJ2-5; a possible D gene is TRBD2 (7 bases). V lost 10 bases to trimming and J lost 3 bases, with 15 bases between them. CDR1 is SNHLY, CDR2 FYNNEI, per germline. The CDR3 runs 13 residues. The DNA of the CDR3 is TGTGCCACGACAAGGGGGGGCGAAGAGACCCAGTACTTC. Protein: CATTRGGEETQYF. Using reference TRBV2 and TRBJ2-5 for the parts outside the CDR3, the full variable domain is EPEVTQTPSHQVTQMGQEVILRCVPISNHLYFYWYRQILGQKVEFLVSFYNNEISEKSEIFDDQFSVERPDGSNFTLKIRSTKLEDSAMYFCATTRGGEETQYFGPGTRLLVL.

The chain joins TRBV10-3 to TRBJ2-6; TRBD2 matches at 7 bases. Germline lookup yields CDR1 ENHRY and CDR2 SYGVKD. Germline trimming cut 3 bases from V and 4 bases from J; bases unmatched to any gene: 9. The CDR3 consists of 17 residues. The CDR3 reads CAISERAGVSGANVLTF. Written as DNA, the CDR3 is TGTGCCATCAGTGAAAGGGCGGGAGTTTCCGGGGCCAACGTCCTGACTTTC.

V and J are TRBV4-1 and TRBJ2-1, with D possibly matching TRBD1 (6 bases). The CDR3 consists of 15 residues. Trimming removed 0 bases at V and 8 bases at J, with 14 bases between. From germline, CDR1 is MGHRA and CDR2 YSYEKL. Here the CDR3 reads CASSQDWTVGDEQFF. The CDR3 nucleotides are TGCGCCAGCAGCCAAGATTGGACAGTGGGGGATGAGCAGTTCTTC.

The V and J genes are TRBV21-1 and TRBJ2-7; the table's D gene call, TRBD1, was not cross checked with the DNA. TRBV21-1 is a listed pseudogene. This CDR3 comprises 15 residues. The CDR3 loop is CASSTPGQGKFEQYF. The CDR3 nucleotides read TGTGCCAGCAGCACACCGGGACAGGGGAAATTCGAGCAGTACTTC.

J is TRBJ2-3 and V is TRBV3-1 (or the pseudogene TRBV3-2); 10 positions agree with TRBD2. Germline CDR1 and CDR2: LGHDT and YNNKEL (reference sequence). This CDR3 comprises 18 residues. V dropped 1 base and J dropped 1; count of bases not matched to a gene: 8. Written as DNA, the CDR3 is TGTGCCAGCAGCCAAGCCGGAATAGCGGGGGGTCGCACAGATACGCAGTATTTT. It specifies CASSQAGIAGGRTDTQYF.

This chain links TRBV11-2 with TRBJ2-7; the match to TRBD1 covers 9 bases. The CDR3 contains 14 residues. J gave up 6 bases and V 5 bases, and 8 bases lay outside the gene matches. Per the germline V gene, CDR1 is SGHAT and CDR2 is FQNNGV. CDR3 in amino acids: CASSSYRGQGEQYF. CDR3 coding DNA: TGTGCCAGCAGCAGCTACAGGGGGCAAGGCGAGCAGTACTTC.

The chain uses TRBV3-1 (or the pseudogene TRBV3-2) and TRBJ2-3; 8 bases line up with TRBD2. Trimming at V came to 4 bases and at J to 1 base, leaving 4 bases not matched to a gene. The CDR3 runs to 15 residues. Per germline, CDR1 LGHDT and CDR2 YNNKEL (reference sequence). The DNA of the CDR3 is TGTGCCAGCAGCCCGACAGCGGGGGGCACAGATACGCAGTATTTT. Its translation: CASSPTAGGTDTQYF.

This clone has a handful of counts. The chain is built from TRBV6-1 and TRBJ2-3; D not resolved. This CDR3 is built from 14 residues. The V end was cut by 0 bases, the J end by 7 bases, with 11 bases between. Looked up from germline, CDR1 is MNHNS and CDR2 is SASEGT. As DNA, the CDR3 is TGTGCCAGCAGTGAAGCGCAGAGGCAAAATACGCAGTATTTT. It codes for CASSEAQRQNTQYF.

The rearrangement links TRBV6-1 to TRBJ1-2, with 8 bases matching TRBD1. Losses at the gene ends were 2 bases for V and 7 bases for J; bases not matched to a gene: 9. Germline V gene lookup returns CDR1 MNHNS and CDR2 SASEGT. The CDR3 runs 15 residues. For the CDR3, the DNA is TGTGCCAGCAGTGAACGTCAGGGGGCGTCCTTTGGCTACACCTTC. It specifies CASSERQGASFGYTF.

This clone occurred once. The gene calls are TRBV6-5 and TRBJ1-2; the D gene is possibly TRBD1 (5 bases). The germline V gene encodes CDR1 MNHEY and CDR2 SVGAGI. V was cut by 6 bases and J by 6 bases, with 17 bases left in between. The CDR3 has 14 residues. The CDR3 protein is CASRRSSQGDGYTF. DNA for the CDR3: TGTGCCAGCAGGAGGAGCAGTCAAGGGGATGGCTACACCTTC.

J is TRBJ1-1 and V is TRBV10-3; 7 bases are shared with TRBD1. The CDR3 runs 14 residues. Germline V lookup: CDR1 ENHRY, CDR2 SYGVKD. V gave up 6 bases and J gave up 3 bases; unmatched junction bases: 7. This CDR3 is CAIRQPDRDTEAFF. The CDR3 DNA follows: TGTGCCATCAGGCAACCTGACAGGGACACTGAAGCTTTCTTT.

The V gene is TRBV9, the J gene TRBJ2-7; the D gene is possibly TRBD2 (6 bases). Trimming removed 3 bases from V and 3 bases from J, with 16 bases in between. This CDR3 is 15 amino acids long. In germline, CDR1 is SGDLS, CDR2 YYNGEE. The CDR3 sequence: CASSESLSGVYEQYF. The DNA of the CDR3 is TGTGCCAGCAGCGAGTCTCTTAGCGGAGTCTACGAGCAGTACTTC.

This clone was seen more than once but under ten times. This chain links TRBV6-5 with TRBJ2-1; 11 bases agree with TRBD2. This CDR3 is built from 15 residues. Per the germline V gene, CDR1 is MNHEY and CDR2 is SVGAGI. Losses at the gene ends were 6 bases for V and 2 bases for J; bases not matched to a gene: 3. The DNA of the CDR3 is TGTGCCAGCAGCCAACTAGCGGGGGCCTACAATGAGCAGTTCTTC. Amino acids: CASSQLAGAYNEQFF.

DNA for the CDR3: TGTGCCAGCAGCACAAACCGGGACAAATTCACCGGGGAGCTGTTTTTT. Translation gives CASSTNRDKFTGELFF. The chain joins TRBV7-9 to TRBJ2-2; the D gene is possibly TRBD1 (6 bases). CDR3 length: 16 residues. The V gene lost 5 bases and the J gene lost 4 bases, with 17 bases spanning the gap. The germline gives CDR1 SEHNR, CDR2 FQNEAQ (reference sequence).

The CDR3 sequence is CASSLKDTLGETQYF. CDR3 sequence (DNA): TGCGCCAGCAGCTTGAAGGACACACTGGGGGAGACCCAGTACTTC. The chain joins TRBV5-1 to TRBJ2-5, with a possible D match to TRBD1 (5 bases). The CDR3 runs 15 residues. The germline V and J ends were trimmed by 1 base and 5 bases, with 15 bases remaining between them. Germline assignment: CDR1 SGHRS and CDR2 YFSETQ.

The rearrangement joins TRBV19 to TRBJ2-2, with 7 bases matching TRBD1. The CDR3 contains 16 residues. CDR1 is LNHDA and CDR2 is SQIVND in the germline V gene (reference sequence). The ends lost 4 bases at V and 5 bases at J; junction bases unmatched: 10. The CDR3 DNA sequence: TGTGCCAGTAGTAGAAACAGGGGCCAAGGGACCGGGGAGCTGTTTTTT. The encoded protein is CASSRNRGQGTGELFF.

The chain couples TRBV23-1 to TRBJ1-2; a possible D gene is TRBD1 (5 bases). TRBV23-1 belongs to the ORF category, with a function that is uncertain. Trimming left V 6 bases short and J 4 bases short, with 18 bases between. This CDR3 comprises 15 residues. In DNA, the CDR3 is TGCGCCAGCAGCAAACCAAAGTCTGGGGCCTATGGCTACACCTTC. This codes for CASSKPKSGAYGYTF.

The chain links TRBV4-1 to TRBJ2-7; D gene unclear. Germline V gene data show CDR1 as MGHRA and CDR2 as YSYEKL. With 0 bases removed from V and 2 bases from J, the gap between germline ends came to 8 bases. This CDR3 is 14 amino acids long. CDR3 residues: CASSQDLATYEQYF. Here the CDR3 DNA reads TGCGCCAGCAGCCAAGATTTAGCAACCTACGAGCAGTACTTC.

For this clone: Compared with germline, one end of the junction differs, possibly owing to a read error. The CDR3 here is CASREVRQGDYEQYF. The CDR3, as DNA: TGTGCCAGCAGAGAAGTTAGGCAGGGGGACTACGAGCAGTACTTC. The chain combines TRBV6-1 with TRBJ2-7; 7 positions match TRBD1. The CDR3 sequence is 15 residues long. Germline lookup yields CDR1 MNHNS and CDR2 SASEGT.

V gene TRBV6-5 combines with J gene TRBJ1-4, with TRBD1 as a possible D gene (6 bases). The V gene lost 4 bases and the J gene lost 6 bases, with 15 bases spanning the gap. CDR3 length: 15 residues. Looked up from germline, CDR1 is MNHEY and CDR2 is SVGAGI. The CDR3 sequence: CASSLGGGLDEKLFF. The DNA for the CDR3 is TGTGCCAGCAGTTTAGGCGGGGGGCTAGATGAAAAACTGTTTTTT.

The CDR3 reads CASSLYIRFSGNTIYF. The CDR3 coding sequence is TGTGCCAGCAGCTTATATATCAGGTTCTCTGGAAACACCATATATTTT. The chain joins TRBV7-9 to TRBJ1-3; no reliable D call. CDR1 is SEHNR, CDR2 FQNEAQ, per germline (reference sequence). The V end lost 2 bases, the J end lost 0 bases, and 11 bases lay between the germline ends. This CDR3 has 16 amino acids.

The CDR3 here is CASSLRSRTGELFF. CDR3 nucleotides: TGTGCCAGCAGCTTAAGGAGTAGGACCGGGGAGCTGTTTTTT. This chain joins TRBV7-9 and TRBJ2-2; the D is unclear. This CDR3 spans 14 amino acids. Germline CDR1 reads SEHNR; CDR2 reads FQNEAQ (reference sequence). V gave up 2 bases and J gave up 5 bases, with 9 bases separating them.

The genes are TRBV13 and TRBJ2-1, with 11 bases that match TRBD2. The CDR3 has 14 amino acids. From germline, CDR1 is PRHDT and CDR2 FYEKMQ (reference sequence). V trimming: 6 bases; J trimming: 7 bases; junction bases outside the gene matches: 5. CDR3 nucleotides: TGTGCCAGCAGGGGGTCTAGCGGGAGGAATGAGCAGTTCTTC. Residues: CASRGSSGRNEQFF. The full variable domain, completed using reference TRBV13 and TRBJ2-1, is AAGVIQSPRHLIKEKRETATLKCYPIPRHDTVYWYQQGPGQDPQFLISFYEKMQSDKGSIPDRFSAQQFSDYHSELNMSSLELGDSALYFCASRGSSGRNEQFFGPGTRLTVL.

The gene calls are TRBV7-9 and TRBJ1-1, with D tentatively TRBD1 (5 bases). The CDR3 sequence is 14 residues long. CDR1 is SEHNR and CDR2 is FQNEAQ in the germline V gene (reference sequence). Trimming removed 4 bases at V and 0 bases at J, with 9 bases between. The CDR3 spells CASSYDSMNTEAFF. CDR3 nucleotides: TGTGCCAGCAGCTACGACAGCATGAACACTGAAGCTTTCTTT.

V gene TRBV10-3 combines with J gene TRBJ2-7; TRBD2 aligns across 7 bases. The junction had 13 bases not matched to a gene; V was cut back by 2 bases and J by 3 bases. CDR1 ENHRY and CDR2 SYGVKD come from the germline V gene. This CDR3 is built from 17 residues. In nucleotides, the CDR3 is TGTGCCATCAGTGAGGCGGTAGGGAGGGAGAAAGGCTACGAGCAGTACTTC. The encoded protein is CAISEAVGREKGYEQYF.